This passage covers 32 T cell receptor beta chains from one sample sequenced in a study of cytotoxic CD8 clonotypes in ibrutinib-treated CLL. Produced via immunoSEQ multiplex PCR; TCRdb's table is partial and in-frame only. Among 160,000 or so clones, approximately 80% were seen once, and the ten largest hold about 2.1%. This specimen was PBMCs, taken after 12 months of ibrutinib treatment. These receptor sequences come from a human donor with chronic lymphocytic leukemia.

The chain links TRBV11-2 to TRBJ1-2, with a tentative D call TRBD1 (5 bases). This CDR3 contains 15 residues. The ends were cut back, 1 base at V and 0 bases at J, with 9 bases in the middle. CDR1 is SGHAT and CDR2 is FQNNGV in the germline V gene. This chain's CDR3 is CASSLAGGANYGYTF. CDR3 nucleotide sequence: TGTGCCAGCAGCTTAGCCGGGGGAGCTAACTATGGCTACACCTTC.

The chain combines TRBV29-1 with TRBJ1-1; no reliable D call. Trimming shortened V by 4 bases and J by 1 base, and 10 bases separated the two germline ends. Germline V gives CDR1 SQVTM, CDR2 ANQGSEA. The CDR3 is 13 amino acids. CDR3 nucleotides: TGCAGCGTTGTAGGTCAGACGAACACTGAAGCTTTCTTT. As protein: CSVVGQTNTEAFF.

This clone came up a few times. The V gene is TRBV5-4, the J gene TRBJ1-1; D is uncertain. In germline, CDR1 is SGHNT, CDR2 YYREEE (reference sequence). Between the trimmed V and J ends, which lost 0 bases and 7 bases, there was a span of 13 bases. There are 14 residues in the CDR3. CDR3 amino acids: CASSLALGRLEAFF. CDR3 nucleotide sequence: TGTGCCAGCAGCTTGGCCTTGGGCAGACTTGAAGCTTTCTTT. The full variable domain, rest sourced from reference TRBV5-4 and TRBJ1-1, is ETGVTQSPTHLIKTRGQQVTLRCSSQSGHNTVSWYQQALGQGPQFIFQYYREEENGRGNFPPRFSGLQFPNYSSELNVNALELDDSALYLCASSLALGRLEAFFGQGTRLTVV.

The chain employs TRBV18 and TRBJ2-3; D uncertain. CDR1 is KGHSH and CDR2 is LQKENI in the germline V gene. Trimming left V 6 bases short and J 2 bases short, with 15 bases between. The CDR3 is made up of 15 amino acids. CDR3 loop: CASSPRGQITDTQYF. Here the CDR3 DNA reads TGTGCCAGCTCCCCTCGTGGGCAGATCACAGATACGCAGTATTTT.

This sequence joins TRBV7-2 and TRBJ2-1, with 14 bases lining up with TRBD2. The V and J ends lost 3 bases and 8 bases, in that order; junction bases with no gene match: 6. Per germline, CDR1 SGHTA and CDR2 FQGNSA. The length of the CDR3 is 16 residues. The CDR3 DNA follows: TGTGCCAGCAGCTTGGGACTAGCGGGGGTCTTATATGAGCAGTTCTTC. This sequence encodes CASSLGLAGVLYEQFF.

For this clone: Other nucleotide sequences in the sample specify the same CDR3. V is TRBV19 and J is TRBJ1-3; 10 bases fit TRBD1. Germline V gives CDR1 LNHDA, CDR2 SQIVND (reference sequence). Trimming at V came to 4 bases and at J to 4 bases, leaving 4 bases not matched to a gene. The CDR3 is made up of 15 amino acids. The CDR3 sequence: CASSTRTGGGNTIYF. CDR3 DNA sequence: TGTGCCAGTAGTACCCGGACAGGGGGAGGAAACACCATATATTTT.

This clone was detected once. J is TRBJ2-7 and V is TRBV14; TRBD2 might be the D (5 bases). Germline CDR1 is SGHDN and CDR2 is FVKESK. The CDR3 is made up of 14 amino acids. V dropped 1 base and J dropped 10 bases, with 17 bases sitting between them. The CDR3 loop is CASSQARGATKQYF. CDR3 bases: TGTGCCAGCAGCCAAGCTCGGGGAGCTACGAAACAGTACTTC.

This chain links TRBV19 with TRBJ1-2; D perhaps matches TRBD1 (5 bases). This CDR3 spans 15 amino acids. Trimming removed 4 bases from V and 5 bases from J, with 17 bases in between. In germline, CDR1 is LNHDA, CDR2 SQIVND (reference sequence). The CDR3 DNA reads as TGTGCCAGTAGTAATCCGGGGCAGTCTTTTTATGGCTACACCTTC. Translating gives CASSNPGQSFYGYTF.

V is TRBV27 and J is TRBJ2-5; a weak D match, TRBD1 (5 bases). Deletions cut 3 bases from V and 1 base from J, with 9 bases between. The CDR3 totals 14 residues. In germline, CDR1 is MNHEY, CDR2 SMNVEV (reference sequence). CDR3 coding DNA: TGTGCCAGCAGTTTCGACAGTTTCCAAGAGACCCAGTACTTC. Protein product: CASSFDSFQETQYF.

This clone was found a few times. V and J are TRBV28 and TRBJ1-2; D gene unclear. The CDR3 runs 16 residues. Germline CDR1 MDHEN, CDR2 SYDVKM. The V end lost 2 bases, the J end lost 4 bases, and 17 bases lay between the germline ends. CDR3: CASSLGGPPGSYGYTF. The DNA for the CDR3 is TGTGCCAGCAGTTTAGGCGGACCGCCCGGGAGCTATGGCTACACCTTC.

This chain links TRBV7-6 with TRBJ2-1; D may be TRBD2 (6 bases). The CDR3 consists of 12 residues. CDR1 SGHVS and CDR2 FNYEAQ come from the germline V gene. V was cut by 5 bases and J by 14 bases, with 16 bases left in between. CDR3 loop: CASSPQEGREFF. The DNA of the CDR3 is TGTGCCAGCAGCCCACAGGAGGGGCGGGAGTTCTTC.

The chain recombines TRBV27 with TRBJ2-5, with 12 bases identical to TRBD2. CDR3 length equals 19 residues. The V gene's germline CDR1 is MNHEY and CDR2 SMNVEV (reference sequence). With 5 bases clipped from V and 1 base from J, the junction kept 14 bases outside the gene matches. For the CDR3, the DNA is TGTGCCAGCAGTCCCTTCCTTCCTGGACTAGCGGGGACCCAAGAGACCCAGTACTTC. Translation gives CASSPFLPGLAGTQETQYF.

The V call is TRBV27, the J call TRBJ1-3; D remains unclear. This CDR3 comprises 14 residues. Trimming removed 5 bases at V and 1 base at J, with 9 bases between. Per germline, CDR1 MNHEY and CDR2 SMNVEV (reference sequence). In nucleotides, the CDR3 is TGTGCCAGCAGTGTCCATGGGTCTGGAAACACCATATATTTT. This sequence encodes CASSVHGSGNTIYF.

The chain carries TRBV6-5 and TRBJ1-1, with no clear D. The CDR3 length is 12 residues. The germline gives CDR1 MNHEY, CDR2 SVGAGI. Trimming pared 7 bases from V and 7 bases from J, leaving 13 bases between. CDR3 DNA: TGTGCCAGCAAAGAAGGGCGGGATGAAGCTTTCTTT. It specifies CASKEGRDEAFF.

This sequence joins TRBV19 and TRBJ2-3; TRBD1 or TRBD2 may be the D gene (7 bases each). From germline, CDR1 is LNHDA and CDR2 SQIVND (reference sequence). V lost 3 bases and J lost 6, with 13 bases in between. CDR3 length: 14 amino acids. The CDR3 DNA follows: TGTGCCAGTAGTATTACAGGGGAGGGGGATACGCAGTATTTT. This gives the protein CASSITGEGDTQYF.

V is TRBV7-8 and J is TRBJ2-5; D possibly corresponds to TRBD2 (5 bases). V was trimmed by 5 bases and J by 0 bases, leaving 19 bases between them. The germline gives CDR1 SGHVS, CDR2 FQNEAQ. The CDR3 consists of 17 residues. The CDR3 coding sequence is TGTGCCAGCAGCGTAACGGGAAGTAACCGGTACCAAGAGACCCAGTACTTC. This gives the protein CASSVTGSNRYQETQYF.

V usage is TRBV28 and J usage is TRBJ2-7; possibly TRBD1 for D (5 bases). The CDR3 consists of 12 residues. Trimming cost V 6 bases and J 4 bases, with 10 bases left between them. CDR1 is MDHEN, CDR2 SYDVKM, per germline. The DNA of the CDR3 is TGTGCCAGCAGAAAAGACAGATACGAGCAGTACTTC. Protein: CASRKDRYEQYF.

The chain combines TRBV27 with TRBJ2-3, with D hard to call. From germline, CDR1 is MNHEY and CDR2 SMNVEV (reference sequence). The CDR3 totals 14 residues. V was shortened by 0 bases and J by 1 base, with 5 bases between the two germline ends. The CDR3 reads CASSLSRGTDTQYF. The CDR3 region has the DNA TGTGCCAGCAGTTTATCCCGCGGCACAGATACGCAGTATTTT.

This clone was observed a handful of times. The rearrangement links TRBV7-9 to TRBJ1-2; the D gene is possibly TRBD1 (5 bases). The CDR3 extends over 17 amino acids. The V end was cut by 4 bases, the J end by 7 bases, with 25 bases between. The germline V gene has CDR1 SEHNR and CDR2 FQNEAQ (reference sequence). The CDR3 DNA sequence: TGTGCCAGCAGCTCCTCGGGGGGGGACGCCCTGGAGGGTGGCTACACCTTC. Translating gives CASSSSGGDALEGGYTF. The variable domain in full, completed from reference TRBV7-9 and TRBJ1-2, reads DTGVSQNPRHKITKRGQNVTFRCDPISEHNRLYWYRQTLGQGPEFLTYFQNEAQLEKSRLLSDRFSAERPKGSFSTLEIQRTEQGDSAMYLCASSSSGGDALEGGYTFGSGTRLTVV.

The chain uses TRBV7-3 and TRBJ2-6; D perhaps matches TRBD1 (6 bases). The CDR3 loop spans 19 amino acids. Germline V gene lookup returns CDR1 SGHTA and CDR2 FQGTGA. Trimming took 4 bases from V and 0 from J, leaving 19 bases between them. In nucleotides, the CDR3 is TGTGCCAGCAGCTCCCGCGGAGTGGGGACAAGCTCTGGGGCCAACGTCCTGACTTTC. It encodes CASSSRGVGTSSGANVLTF.

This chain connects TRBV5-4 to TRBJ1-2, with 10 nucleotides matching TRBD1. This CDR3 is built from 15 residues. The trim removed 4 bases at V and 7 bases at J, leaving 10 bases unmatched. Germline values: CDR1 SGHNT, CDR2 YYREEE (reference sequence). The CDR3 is CASSPGGDRGLGYTF. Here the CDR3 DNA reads TGTGCCAGCAGCCCGGGTGGAGACAGGGGGCTTGGCTACACCTTC.

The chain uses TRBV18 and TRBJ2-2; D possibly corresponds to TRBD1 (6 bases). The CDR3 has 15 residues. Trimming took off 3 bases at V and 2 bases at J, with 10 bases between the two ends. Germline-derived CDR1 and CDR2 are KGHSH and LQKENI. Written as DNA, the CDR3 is TGTGCCAGCTCACCTTCAGGGGCTAACACCGGGGAGCTGTTTTTT. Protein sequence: CASSPSGANTGELFF.

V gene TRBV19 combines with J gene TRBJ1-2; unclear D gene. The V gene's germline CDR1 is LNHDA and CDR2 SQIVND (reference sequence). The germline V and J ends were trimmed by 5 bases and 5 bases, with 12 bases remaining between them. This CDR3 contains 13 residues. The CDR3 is CASSAAAPYGYTF. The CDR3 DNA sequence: TGTGCCAGTAGTGCGGCAGCGCCTTATGGCTACACCTTC.

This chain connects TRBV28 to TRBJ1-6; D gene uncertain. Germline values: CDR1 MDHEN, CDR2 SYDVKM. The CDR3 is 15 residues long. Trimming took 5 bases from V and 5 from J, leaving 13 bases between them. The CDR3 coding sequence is TGTGCCAGCAGTCTGGGGAGCTTAAATAATTCACCCCTCCACTTT. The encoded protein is CASSLGSLNNSPLHF.

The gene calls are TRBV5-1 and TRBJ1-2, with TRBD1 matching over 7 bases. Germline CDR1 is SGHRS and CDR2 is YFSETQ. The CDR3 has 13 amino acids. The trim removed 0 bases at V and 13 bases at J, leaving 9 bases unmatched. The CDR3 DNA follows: TGCGCCAGCAGCTTGGCCCTAAGACAGGGCATCACCTTC. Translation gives CASSLALRQGITF.

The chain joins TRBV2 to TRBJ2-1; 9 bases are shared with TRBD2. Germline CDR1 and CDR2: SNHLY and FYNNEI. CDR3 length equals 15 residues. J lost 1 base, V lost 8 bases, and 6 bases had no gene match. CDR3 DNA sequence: TGTGCCAGCCCGGCGGGAGGGCCTTCCTACAATGAGCAGTTCTTC. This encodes CASPAGGPSYNEQFF.

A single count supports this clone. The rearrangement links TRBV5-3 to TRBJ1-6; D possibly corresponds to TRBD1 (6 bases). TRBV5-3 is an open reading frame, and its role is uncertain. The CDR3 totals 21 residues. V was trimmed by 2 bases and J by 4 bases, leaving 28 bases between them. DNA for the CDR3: TGTGCCAGAAGCTTTCGCCCGACAACAGGGTTTGGGGGCCAATATAATTCACCCCTCCACTTT. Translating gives CARSFRPTTGFGGQYNSPLHF.

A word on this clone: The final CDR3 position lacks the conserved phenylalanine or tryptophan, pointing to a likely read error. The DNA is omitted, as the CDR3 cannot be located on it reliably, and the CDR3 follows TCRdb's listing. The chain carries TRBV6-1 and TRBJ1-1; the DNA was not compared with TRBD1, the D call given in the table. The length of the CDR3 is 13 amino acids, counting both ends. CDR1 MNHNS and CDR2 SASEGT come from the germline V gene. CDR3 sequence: CASSEALKSGTVL.

CDR3 bases: TGTGCCAGTAGCAGGGGGCTTAACCAAGAGACCCAGTACTTC. Protein product: CASSRGLNQETQYF. The V and J genes are TRBV19 and TRBJ2-5, with 8 bases lining up with TRBD1. The CDR3 is made up of 14 amino acids. The V segment lost 6 bases and the J segment 0 bases; nucleotides outside the gene matches: 3. Per germline, CDR1 LNHDA and CDR2 SQIVND (reference sequence).

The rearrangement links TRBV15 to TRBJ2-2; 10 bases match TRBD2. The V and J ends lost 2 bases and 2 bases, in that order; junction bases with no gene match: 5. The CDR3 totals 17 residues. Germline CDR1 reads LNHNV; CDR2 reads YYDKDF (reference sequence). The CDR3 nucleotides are TGTGCCACCAGCAGAAAGGGACTAGCGCTTAACACCGGGGAGCTGTTTTTT. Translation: CATSRKGLALNTGELFF.

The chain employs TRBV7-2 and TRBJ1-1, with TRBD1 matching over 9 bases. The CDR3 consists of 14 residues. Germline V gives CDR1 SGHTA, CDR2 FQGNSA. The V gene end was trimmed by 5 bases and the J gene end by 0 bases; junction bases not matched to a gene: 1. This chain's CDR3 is CASSRDRVNTEAFF. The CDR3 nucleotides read TGTGCCAGCAGCCGGGACAGGGTGAACACTGAAGCTTTCTTT.

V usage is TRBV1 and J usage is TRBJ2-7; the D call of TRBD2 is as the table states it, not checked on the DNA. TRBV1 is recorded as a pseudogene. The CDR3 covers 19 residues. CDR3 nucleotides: TGCACCAGCAGCCAAGTTTCGGAGACTAGCGCATTGAGCTCCTACGAGCAGTACTTC. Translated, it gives CTSSQVSETSALSSYEQYF.